A selection of T cell receptor beta chains follows, all from one sample in a study of control samples from healthy donors and cancer patients. Repertoires were generated with immunoSEQ multiplex PCR, while TCRdb's copy carries only in-frame clones and drops some. This table has more than 95,000 clones, about 89% appearing once. The sequenced material came from blood. These receptors all come from a man aged 55 to 70 in good health. Each CDR3 is given with its conserved first and last residue. The D gene is left open where the match is weak. Clone sizes are given selectively: once, few, many, or a class where the clone is expanded.

clone size: .; D gene: TRBD2; J gene: TRBJ2-7; V gene: TRBV7-2; CDR3 length: 16; CDR3 DNA: TGTGCCAGCAGCTTAGCAGGTAGCGGGGGCCCCTACGAGCAGTACTTC; CDR3 protein: CASSLAGSGGPYEQYF
clone size: .; D gene: .; J gene: TRBJ2-7; V gene: TRBV7-9; CDR3 length: 14; CDR3 DNA: TGTGCCAGCAGCTTAGCGTGGTCAGGGTCCGAGCAGTACTTC; CDR3 protein: CASSLAWSGSEQYF
clone size: .; D gene: .; J gene: TRBJ1-2; V gene: TRBV20-1; CDR3 length: 11; CDR3 DNA: TGCAGTCCTGAAGGGGTCTATGGCTACACCTTC; CDR3 protein: CSPEGVYGYTF
clone size: .; D gene: .; J gene: TRBJ1-3; V gene: TRBV7-2; CDR3 length: 16; CDR3 DNA: TGTGCCAGCAGCTTATCGCAGGCGTCCTCTGGAAACACCATATATTTT; CDR3 protein: CASSLSQASSGNTIYF
clone size: .; D gene: TRBD1; J gene: TRBJ1-2; V gene: TRBV5-4; CDR3 length: 14; CDR3 DNA: TGTGCCAGCAGCTTGGGAGACAGGGTCTATGGCTACACCTTC; CDR3 protein: CASSLGDRVYGYTF
clone size: .; D gene: .; J gene: TRBJ1-2; V gene: TRBV6-6; CDR3 length: 14; CDR3 DNA: TGTGCCAGCAGTCGAACTCGGGGTGGGGGGGGCTACACCTTC; CDR3 protein: CASSRTRGGGGYTF
clone size: .; D gene: .; J gene: TRBJ2-2; V gene: TRBV7-2; CDR3 length: 14; CDR3 DNA: TGTGCCAGCAGCCAAGGACAAGTCCCTGGGGAGCTGTTTTTT; CDR3 protein: CASSQGQVPGELFF
clone size: once; D gene: .; J gene: TRBJ1-5; V gene: TRBV30; CDR3 length: 11; CDR3 DNA: TGTGCCTGGAAAGGGGGACAGCCCCAGCATTTT; CDR3 protein: CAWKGGQPQHF
clone size: once; D gene: TRBD2; J gene: TRBJ2-1; V gene: TRBV3-1/TRBV3-2; CDR3 length: 16; CDR3 DNA: TGTGCCAGCAGCCAAGGACTAGCGGACATCTACAATGAGCAGTTCTTC; CDR3 protein: CASSQGLADIYNEQFF
clone size: .; D gene: .; J gene: TRBJ2-5; V gene: TRBV19; CDR3 length: 15; CDR3 DNA: TGTGCCAGTAGTGAACGGGGCTCGAAGGAGAAGACCCAGTACTTC; CDR3 protein: CASSERGSKEKTQYF
clone size: .; D gene: TRBD1; J gene: TRBJ1-1; V gene: TRBV7-2; CDR3 length: 14; CDR3 DNA: TGTGCCAGCAGCTTAATCAGGGACAGCTGGAAAGCTTTCTTT; CDR3 protein: CASSLIRDSWKAFF
clone size: .; D gene: .; J gene: TRBJ2-7; V gene: TRBV7-9; CDR3 length: 16; CDR3 DNA: TGTGCCAGCAGCTTAGCGATTGGGGGCAGGGATCACGAGCAGTACTTC; CDR3 protein: CASSLAIGGRDHEQYF
clone size: .; D gene: TRBD1; J gene: TRBJ1-1; V gene: TRBV18; CDR3 length: 15; CDR3 DNA: TGTGCCAGCTCATCTTCGACAGGGGCGAACACTGAAGCTTTCTTT; CDR3 protein: CASSSSTGANTEAFF
clone size: .; D gene: TRBD1; J gene: TRBJ2-5; V gene: TRBV5-5; CDR3 length: 16; CDR3 DNA: TGTGCCAGCAGCCTGACGGGACAGGAAAAATGGGAGACCCAGTACTTC; CDR3 protein: CASSLTGQEKWETQYF
clone size: .; D gene: .; J gene: TRBJ2-3; V gene: TRBV7-3; CDR3 length: 16; CDR3 DNA: TGTGCCAGCAGCCCGAGAGGGCGGGGAACCACAGATACGCAGTATTTT; CDR3 protein: CASSPRGRGTTDTQYF
clone size: .; D gene: .; J gene: TRBJ1-5; V gene: TRBV2; CDR3 length: 15; CDR3 DNA: TGTGCCAGCAATCCGGGGCGAGTTGGCAATCAGCCCCAGCATTTT; CDR3 protein: CASNPGRVGNQPQHF
clone size: .; D gene: TRBD1; J gene: TRBJ2-3; V gene: TRBV19; CDR3 length: 15; CDR3 DNA: TGTGCCAGTAGTTTACAGGGGCACGGCACAGATACGCAGTATTTT; CDR3 protein: CASSLQGHGTDTQYF
clone size: .; D gene: .; J gene: TRBJ1-3; V gene: TRBV10-2; CDR3 length: 15; CDR3 DNA: TGCGCCAGCAGTGAAACCGGACAGACTGGAAACACCATATATTTT; CDR3 protein: CASSETGQTGNTIYF
clone size: .; D gene: .; J gene: TRBJ1-1; V gene: TRBV19; CDR3 length: 13; CDR3 DNA: TGTGCCAGTAGTATGGGGGTAAGCACTGAAGCTTTCTTT; CDR3 protein: CASSMGVSTEAFF
clone size: .; D gene: .; J gene: TRBJ2-1; V gene: TRBV15; CDR3 length: 14; CDR3 DNA: TGTGCCACCAGCCCACAAACAGGGTACGATGAGCAGTTCTTC; CDR3 protein: CATSPQTGYDEQFF
clone size: .; D gene: .; J gene: TRBJ2-7; V gene: TRBV27; CDR3 length: 13; CDR3 DNA: TGTGCCAGCAGTACGGACACCGATAGAGAGCAGTACTTC; CDR3 protein: CASSTDTDREQYF
clone size: .; D gene: TRBD2; J gene: TRBJ2-5; V gene: TRBV19; CDR3 length: 15; CDR3 DNA: TGTGCCAGTAGTGTCGGACTAGCGACCCAAGAGACCCAGTACTTC; CDR3 protein: CASSVGLATQETQYF
clone size: .; D gene: .; J gene: TRBJ2-2; V gene: TRBV6-2/TRBV6-3; CDR3 length: 12; CDR3 DNA: TGTGCCAGCAGTTATTGGACCGGGGAGCTGTTTTTT; CDR3 protein: CASSYWTGELFF